A selection of T cell receptor beta chains follows, all from one sample in a study of radiotherapy plus CTLA-4 blockade in lung cancer. This table comes from immunoSEQ multiplex PCR, and its TCRdb copy is limited to in-frame clones, with some not included. The sample lists fewer than 75,000 clones; roughly 87% were seen once. The source was peripheral blood, collected from a patient treated with radiotherapy plus ipilimumab. These receptors originate from a human donor with non-small cell lung cancer that progressed on radiotherapy plus ipilimumab. Each CDR3 is given with its conserved first and last residue. A D gene is named only where the DNA matches it firmly. Part of the rows lack a size; the others show once, few, many or a class for expanded clones.

clone size: -; J gene: TRBJ2-3; V gene: TRBV7-9; D gene: -; CDR3 protein: CASSAGRLDTQYF; CDR3 DNA: TGTGCCAGCAGCGCCGGGCGGCTAGATACGCAGTATTTT
clone size: few; J gene: TRBJ1-4; V gene: TRBV27; D gene: -; CDR3 protein: CASSLGQGLNEKLFF; CDR3 DNA: TGTGCCAGCAGTTTAGGTCAAGGCCTTAATGAAAAACTGTTTTTT
clone size: few; J gene: TRBJ2-1; V gene: TRBV5-1; D gene: -; CDR3 protein: CASSFWAGYNEQFF; CDR3 DNA: TGCGCCAGCAGCTTTTGGGCGGGTTACAATGAGCAGTTCTTC
clone size: -; J gene: TRBJ1-1; V gene: TRBV7-3; D gene: -; CDR3 protein: CASSPGSGTVSTEAFF; CDR3 DNA: TGTGCCAGCAGCCCGGGATCCGGGACGGTTAGCACTGAAGCTTTCTTT
clone size: -; J gene: TRBJ2-1; V gene: TRBV6-5; D gene: -; CDR3 protein: CASRIRNEQFF; CDR3 DNA: TGTGCCAGCAGGATTAGGAATGAGCAGTTCTTC
clone size: -; J gene: TRBJ2-2; V gene: TRBV19; D gene: TRBD1; CDR3 protein: CASRGQGVNGELFF; CDR3 DNA: TGTGCCAGTCGAGGACAGGGGGTGAACGGGGAGCTGTTTTTT
clone size: -; J gene: TRBJ1-1; V gene: TRBV27; D gene: -; CDR3 protein: CATIRAPRMNTEAFF; CDR3 DNA: TGTGCCACCATCAGGGCCCCCCGCATGAACACTGAAGCTTTCTTT
clone size: -; J gene: TRBJ2-7; V gene: TRBV7-2; D gene: -; CDR3 protein: CASSLAGAGTYEQYF; CDR3 DNA: TGTGCCAGCAGCTTAGCCGGGGCAGGGACCTACGAGCAGTACTTC
clone size: -; J gene: TRBJ1-1; V gene: TRBV4-2; D gene: -; CDR3 protein: CASSQDEGTTEAFF; CDR3 DNA: TGTGCCAGCAGCCAAGATGAGGGTACCACTGAAGCTTTCTTT
clone size: -; J gene: TRBJ1-5; V gene: TRBV7-9; D gene: -; CDR3 protein: CASSEGPGNQPQHF; CDR3 DNA: TGTGCCAGCAGCGAGGGGCCTGGCAATCAGCCCCAGCATTTT
clone size: -; J gene: TRBJ2-7; V gene: TRBV5-5; D gene: -; CDR3 protein: CASSPRGTPPLEQYF; CDR3 DNA: TGTGCCAGCAGCCCAAGGGGGACCCCCCCTCTCGAGCAGTACTTC
clone size: -; J gene: TRBJ2-1; V gene: TRBV7-9; D gene: TRBD2; CDR3 protein: CASSSTGGSNEQFF; CDR3 DNA: TGTGCCAGCAGCTCTACCGGGGGGAGCAATGAGCAGTTCTTC
clone size: -; J gene: TRBJ2-1; V gene: TRBV7-9; D gene: TRBD1; CDR3 protein: CASSDRDRGRNEQFF; CDR3 DNA: TGTGCCAGCAGCGACCGGGACAGGGGGCGGAATGAGCAGTTCTTC
clone size: -; J gene: TRBJ1-1; V gene: TRBV18; D gene: -; CDR3 protein: CASSPRTDEAFF; CDR3 DNA: TGTGCCAGCTCACCTCGGACAGATGAAGCTTTCTTT
clone size: -; J gene: TRBJ2-2; V gene: TRBV27; D gene: TRBD2; CDR3 protein: CASRVAGGWDTGELFF; CDR3 DNA: TGTGCCAGCAGAGTAGCGGGAGGGTGGGACACCGGGGAGCTGTTTTTT
clone size: -; J gene: TRBJ1-1; V gene: TRBV30; D gene: -; CDR3 protein: CAWSEGRGVTEAFF; CDR3 DNA: TGTGCCTGGAGTGAAGGCAGGGGAGTTACTGAAGCTTTCTTT
clone size: -; J gene: TRBJ1-1; V gene: TRBV30; D gene: -; CDR3 protein: CAWSVGVEAFF; CDR3 DNA: TGTGCCTGGAGTGTTGGGGTTGAAGCTTTCTTT
clone size: -; J gene: TRBJ1-4; V gene: TRBV10-3; D gene: -; CDR3 protein: CAIKAGSNEKLFF; CDR3 DNA: TGTGCCATCAAGGCGGGGTCCAATGAAAAACTGTTTTTT
clone size: -; J gene: TRBJ1-4; V gene: TRBV5-1; D gene: TRBD1; CDR3 protein: CASSLRDSREKLFF; CDR3 DNA: TGCGCCAGCAGCCTCCGGGACAGTCGTGAAAAACTGTTTTTT
clone size: -; J gene: TRBJ1-5; V gene: TRBV4-2; D gene: -; CDR3 protein: CASSQDGQADQPQHF; CDR3 DNA: TGTGCCAGCAGCCAAGATGGGCAGGCAGATCAGCCCCAGCATTTT
clone size: -; J gene: TRBJ1-4; V gene: TRBV30; D gene: -; CDR3 protein: CAWSVGGTGFEKLFF; CDR3 DNA: TGTGCCTGGAGTGTTGGGGGAACCGGTTTTGAAAAACTGTTTTTT
clone size: -; J gene: TRBJ2-5; V gene: TRBV6-1; D gene: -; CDR3 protein: CASSATEYQETQYF; CDR3 DNA: TGTGCCAGCAGTGCGACAGAGTACCAAGAGACCCAGTACTTC
clone size: -; J gene: TRBJ2-3; V gene: TRBV14; D gene: TRBD2; CDR3 protein: CASLTSGSTDTQYF; CDR3 DNA: TGTGCCAGTTTAACTAGCGGGAGTACAGATACGCAGTATTTT
clone size: -; J gene: TRBJ1-2; V gene: TRBV29-1; D gene: TRBD1; CDR3 protein: CSITGTGTYGYTF; CDR3 DNA: TGCAGCATCACCGGGACAGGGACCTATGGCTACACCTTC
clone size: -; J gene: TRBJ2-5; V gene: TRBV18; D gene: TRBD1; CDR3 protein: CASSPVGQESYF; CDR3 DNA: TGTGCCAGCTCACCAGTCGGACAGGAGTCGTACTTC
clone size: -; J gene: TRBJ1-5; V gene: TRBV19; D gene: -; CDR3 protein: CASGQSSPGPQHF; CDR3 DNA: TGTGCCAGTGGACAGTCCTCCCCGGGGCCCCAGCATTTT
clone size: -; J gene: TRBJ2-1; V gene: TRBV7-2; D gene: -; CDR3 protein: CATGSGRVSNEQFF; CDR3 DNA: TGTGCCACCGGATCGGGGCGGGTTTCCAATGAGCAGTTCTTC
clone size: once; J gene: TRBJ2-7; V gene: TRBV29-1; D gene: -; CDR3 protein: CSATPQAYGDFYEQYF; CDR3 DNA: TGCAGCGCTACCCCCCAGGCTTATGGGGACTTTTACGAGCAGTACTTC
clone size: -; J gene: TRBJ1-1; V gene: TRBV20-1; D gene: -; CDR3 protein: CSARGNTEAFF; CDR3 DNA: TGCAGTGCTAGAGGGAACACTGAAGCTTTCTTT
clone size: -; J gene: TRBJ2-7; V gene: TRBV5-1; D gene: TRBD1; CDR3 protein: CASSLSTGQGSYEQYF; CDR3 DNA: TGCGCCAGCAGCTTGTCTACGGGACAGGGGTCCTACGAGCAGTACTTC